This T cell receptor beta chain was found in a study of control samples from healthy donors and cancer patients. Assay: immunoSEQ multiplex PCR; the TCRdb copy retains only in-frame clones and omits some. The table records some 210,000 clones, roughly nine tenths of them present only once. Specimen: blood. The TCR sequence derives from a man under 40 in good health.

CDR3 nucleotide sequence: TGTGCCAGCAGTTACCAACACCCGTCCTCCACAGATACGCAGTATTTT. Its protein product is CASSYQHPSSTDTQYF. The chain carries TRBV6-5 and TRBJ2-3; no clear D gene. The germline V gene encodes CDR1 MNHEY and CDR2 SVGAGI. Deletions cut 2 bases from V and 2 bases from J, with 14 bases between. The CDR3 is made up of 16 amino acids.